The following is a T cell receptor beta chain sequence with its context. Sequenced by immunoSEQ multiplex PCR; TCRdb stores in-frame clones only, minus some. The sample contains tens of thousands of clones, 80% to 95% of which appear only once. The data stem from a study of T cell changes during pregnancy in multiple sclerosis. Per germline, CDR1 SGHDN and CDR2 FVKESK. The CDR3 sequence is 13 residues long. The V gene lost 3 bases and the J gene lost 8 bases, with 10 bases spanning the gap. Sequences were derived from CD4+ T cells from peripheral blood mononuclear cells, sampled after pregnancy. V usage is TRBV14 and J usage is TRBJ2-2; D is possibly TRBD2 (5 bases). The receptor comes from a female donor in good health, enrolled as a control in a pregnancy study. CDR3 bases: TGTGCCAGCAGCCACCGATCGGGGGGGGAGCTGTTTTTT. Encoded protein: CASSHRSGGELFF. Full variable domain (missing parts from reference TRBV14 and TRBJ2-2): EAGVTQFPSHSVIEKGQTVTLRCDPISGHDNLYWYRRVMGKEIKFLLHFVKESKQDESGMPNNRFLAERTGGTYSTLKVQPAELEDSGVYFCASSHRSGGELFFGEGSRLTVL.